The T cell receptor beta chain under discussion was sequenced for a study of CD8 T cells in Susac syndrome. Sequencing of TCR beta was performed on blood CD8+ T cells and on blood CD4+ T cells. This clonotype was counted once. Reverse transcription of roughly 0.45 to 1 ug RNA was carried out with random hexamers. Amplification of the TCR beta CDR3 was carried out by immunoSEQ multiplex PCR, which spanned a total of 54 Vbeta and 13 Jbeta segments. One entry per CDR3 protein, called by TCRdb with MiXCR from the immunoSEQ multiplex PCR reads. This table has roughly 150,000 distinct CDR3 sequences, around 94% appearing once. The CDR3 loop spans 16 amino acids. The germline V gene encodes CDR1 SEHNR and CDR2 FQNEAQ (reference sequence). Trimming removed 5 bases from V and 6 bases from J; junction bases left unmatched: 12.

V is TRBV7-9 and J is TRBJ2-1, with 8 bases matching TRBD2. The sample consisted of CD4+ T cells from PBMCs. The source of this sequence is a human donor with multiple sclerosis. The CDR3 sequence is CASSRRISGVVNEQFF. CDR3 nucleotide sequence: TGTGCCAGCAGCAGACGAATTAGCGGGGTGGTCAATGAGCAGTTCTTC.